Presented here are 12 T cell receptor beta chains from one specimen sequenced in a study of cytomegalovirus exposure and HLA in healthy donors. Both 60 Vbeta primers and 13 Jbeta primers went into the PCR. Here immunoSEQ multiplex PCR was the method, and the copy in TCRdb shows in-frame clones only, minus some. The table records about 150,000 clones, over 60% of them present only once. Sequenced input: PBMCs. The source of these receptors is a woman in her thirties in good health and CMV-seronegative.

The CDR3 loop is CASSLSRGRHNQSNTEAFF. CDR3 coding DNA: TGCGCCAGCAGCCTTTCCCGGGGGAGACACAATCAGAGTAACACTGAAGCTTTCTTT. The chain recombines TRBV4-1 with TRBJ1-1; D perhaps matches TRBD1 (5 bases). V was shortened by 4 bases and J by 2 bases, with 26 bases between the two germline ends. The CDR3 is 19 amino acids. Germline CDR1 is MGHRA and CDR2 is YSYEKL.

The chain is built from TRBV5-1 and TRBJ2-5, with 7 bases aligning to TRBD2. The trim removed 1 base at V and 2 bases at J, leaving 2 bases unmatched. The CDR3 totals 14 residues. Germline V gives CDR1 SGHRS, CDR2 YFSETQ. The CDR3 loop reads CASSLRRGQETQYF. CDR3 nucleotides: TGCGCCAGCAGCTTGAGGCGGGGGCAAGAGACCCAGTACTTC.

In this sample, this clone turned up a few times. The V gene is TRBV4-1, the J gene TRBJ1-5, with 7 bases that match TRBD1. After removal of 1 base from V and 5 bases from J, the junction contained 2 bases not matched to a gene. This CDR3 has 14 amino acids. From germline, CDR1 is MGHRA and CDR2 YSYEKL. The CDR3 DNA is TGCGCCAGCAGCCAAGGACAGGGTGATCAGCCCCAGCATTTT. It translates to CASSQGQGDQPQHF.

V usage is TRBV7-9 and J usage is TRBJ1-6; the D gene is possibly TRBD1 (6 bases). The CDR3 is made up of 13 amino acids. Trimming removed 5 bases at V and 9 bases at J, with 11 bases between. Germline V lookup: CDR1 SEHNR, CDR2 FQNEAQ (reference sequence). CDR3 coding DNA: TGTGCCAGCAGCCCGCAGGGGACTTCACCCCTCCACTTT. Residues: CASSPQGTSPLHF.

The chain employs TRBV7-9 and TRBJ1-3; D unresolved. The germline CDR1 and CDR2 sequences are SEHNR and FQNEAQ (reference sequence). The CDR3 consists of 14 residues. V was pared by 4 bases and J by 0 bases, with 7 bases between. The CDR3 nucleotides are TGTGCCAGCAGCTCCCGGGACTCTGGAAACACCATATATTTT. Its translation is CASSSRDSGNTIYF.

The chain couples TRBV7-3 to TRBJ2-1; 10 positions agree with TRBD2. Trimming took 0 bases from V and 5 from J; bases not matched to a gene: 4. CDR1 and CDR2 (germline): SGHTA, FQGTGA. The CDR3 spans 16 residues. CDR3 nucleotides: TGTGCCAGCAGCTTAACTCTAGCGGGGGACCACAATGAGCAGTTCTTC. It encodes CASSLTLAGDHNEQFF.

V is TRBV25-1 and J is TRBJ2-2; D not certain. Germline V CDR1 and CDR2: MGHDK, SYGVNS. The V end was cut by 2 bases, the J end by 13 bases, with 14 bases between. CDR3 length: 13 amino acids. The CDR3, as DNA: TGTGCCAGCAGTGAAACCGCGGTTTTGCGGCTGTTTTTT. This encodes CASSETAVLRLFF.

The rearrangement uses TRBV15 and TRBJ1-3; D gene uncertain. The V gene's germline CDR1 is LNHNV and CDR2 YYDKDF (reference sequence). The CDR3 spans 13 residues. The V gene lost 0 bases and the J gene lost 9 bases, with 9 bases spanning the gap. As DNA, the CDR3 is TGTGCCACCAGCAGAGATCGGGAAGTCACCATATATTTT. Translated, it gives CATSRDREVTIYF.

This chain joins TRBV27 and TRBJ1-2, with TRBD1 matching over 10 bases. The germline V gene encodes CDR1 MNHEY and CDR2 SMNVEV (reference sequence). V was clipped by 8 bases and J by 4 bases; unmatched bases: 4. This CDR3 has 13 residues. CDR3 sequence reads: CASRDRGGYGYTF. For the CDR3, the DNA is TGTGCCAGCCGGGACAGGGGTGGCTATGGCTACACCTTC.

This chain connects TRBV9 to TRBJ2-5, with TRBD1 matching 8 bases. J lost 1 base, V lost 0 bases, and 5 bases had no gene match. The CDR3 spans 16 residues. The germline V gene has CDR1 SGDLS and CDR2 YYNGEE. CDR3 sequence: CASSVAGGRIQETQYF. The CDR3 coding sequence is TGTGCCAGCAGCGTAGCAGGGGGCAGGATCCAAGAGACCCAGTACTTC.

The chain couples TRBV5-8 to TRBJ2-5; D uncertain. Trimming left V 2 bases short and J 7 bases short, with 12 bases between. The germline V gene encodes CDR1 SGHTS and CDR2 YDEGEE. This CDR3 spans 13 amino acids. CDR3 sequence reads: CASSFQVVGTQYF. The DNA for the CDR3 is TGTGCCAGCAGCTTCCAGGTAGTGGGGACCCAGTACTTC. Drawing the rest from reference TRBV5-8 and TRBJ2-5, the complete variable domain is EAGVTQSPTHLIKTRGQQATLRCSPISGHTSVYWYQQALGLGLQFLLWYDEGEERNRGNFPPRFSGRQFPNYSSELNVNALELEDSALYLCASSFQVVGTQYFGPGTRLLVL.

About this clone itself: Within the sample, other DNA sequences also encode this same CDR3. The chain recombines TRBV6-5 with TRBJ2-7; 7 bases are a match to TRBD2. This CDR3 spans 15 amino acids. Germline V gives CDR1 MNHEY, CDR2 SVGAGI. Losses at the gene ends were 7 bases for V and 5 bases for J; bases not matched to a gene: 14. CDR3 nucleotides: TGTGCCAGCACTAGTCCCACGGGGGGTCGCAACGAGCAGTACTTC. Its translation: CASTSPTGGRNEQYF.